The sample holds a few counts of the clone carrying this T cell receptor beta chain. What it binds is unknown. This sample was taken from a study of blood T cells in healthy people across ages. Germline V gene data show CDR1 as LGHNA and CDR2 as YSLEER. V was clipped by 4 bases and J by 10 bases, with 26 bases between them. The CDR3 sequence is 17 residues long. The use of a sample-barcoded 5' primer and a J-beta primer mix characterized a second PCR of roughly 6 to 11 cycles. Through a template-switch adaptor with 12 random nucleotides, each cDNA molecule received a tag. TCRdb reanalysed the 5' RACE reads using MiXCR and keeps one entry per CDR3 protein. Counted here are over 950,000 distinct CDR3 sequences, just over 50% occurring once; the ten biggest clones make up 20% to 25%. Study-level points and caveats: Across the age range, TCR beta diversity per million T cells fell in a roughly linear way.

The sequencing sample was made of blood. The rearrangement links TRBV4-3 to TRBJ2-1; a weak D match, TRBD2 (6 bases). The receptor comes from a woman aged 55-69 years in good health. The CDR3 loop is CASSPTPPGSIGNEQFF. As DNA, the CDR3 is TGCGCCAGCAGCCCGACGCCCCCCGGGAGTATCGGTAACGAGCAGTTCTTC.